The 5 T cell receptor beta chains below all came from one sample that was sequenced in a study of T cell changes during pregnancy in multiple sclerosis. Assay used: immunoSEQ multiplex PCR; TCRdb lists only in-frame clones, some missing. The sample contains around 75,000 clones, roughly nine tenths of which appear only once. Sequenced here: CD4+ T cells from peripheral blood mononuclear cells, sampled in the third trimester of pregnancy. These receptors were taken from a female donor in good health, enrolled as a control in a pregnancy study.

V gene TRBV5-4 combines with J gene TRBJ1-3; 10 bases are a match to TRBD1. CDR1 and CDR2 from the germline V gene are SGHNT and YYREEE (reference sequence). With V trimmed by 4 bases and J by 2 bases, 3 bases remained unmatched. The CDR3 totals 15 residues. The CDR3: CASSVDRGPGNTIYF. In DNA, the CDR3 is TGTGCCAGCAGCGTAGACAGGGGGCCTGGAAACACCATATATTTT.

The chain has TRBV5-6 and TRBJ2-1, with TRBD1 identical over 11 bases. V lost 2 bases to trimming and J lost 8 bases; unmatched junction nucleotides: 9. The CDR3 length is 16 residues. CDR1 SGHDT and CDR2 YYEEEE come from the germline V gene. The CDR3 region is CASSLGTGGFRDEQFF. CDR3 DNA sequence: TGTGCCAGCAGCTTAGGGACAGGGGGGTTTCGGGATGAGCAGTTCTTC.

The genes are TRBV7-6 and TRBJ2-5; D uncertain. The CDR3 runs to 11 residues. V was pared by 4 bases and J by 2 bases, with 2 bases between. Germline V gives CDR1 SGHVS, CDR2 FNYEAQ. The CDR3 protein is CASSSQETQYF. The CDR3 DNA reads TGTGCCAGCAGCTCACAAGAGACCCAGTACTTC.

Here the CDR3 DNA reads TGTGCCAGCTCTCTGGGGACAGCCCCGGATACGCAGTATTTT. This gives the protein CASSLGTAPDTQYF. This rearrangement joins TRBV18 to TRBJ2-3; 7 bases agree with TRBD1. Germline lookup yields CDR1 KGHSH and CDR2 LQKENI. This CDR3 has 14 amino acids. With 6 bases clipped from V and 6 bases from J, the junction kept 9 bases outside the gene matches.

By proportion, this clone is medium-sized (0.01 to 0.1%). The rearrangement uses TRBV30 and TRBJ1-4, with 7 bases fitting TRBD1. Looked up from germline, CDR1 is GTSNPN and CDR2 is SVGIG (reference sequence). The length of the CDR3 is 12 residues. V lost 5 bases, J lost 8 bases, and 5 bases stayed unmatched. The CDR3 DNA is TGTGCCTGGGGAAGACAGGGCGAAAAACTGTTTTTT. Protein sequence: CAWGRQGEKLFF.